This T cell receptor beta chain comes out of a study of molecular identifiers for immune sequencing clone quantification. Overall study findings and caveats: Barcode sharing among identical TCR molecules could make large clones appear smaller.

Sorting selected naive CD8 T cells with a CD8+CD4-CCR7+CD45RA+ phenotype. This clonotype was counted many times. The antigen is not known. A single record per CDR3 protein comes from TCRdb applying MiXCR to the PCR reads. The data contain more than 300,000 distinct CDR3 sequences, 20% to 25% of them singletons. The clonotype originates from a human donor in good health. Some libraries in this study had Jurkat cell RNA spiked in. Material: naive CD8+ T cells from blood, with Jurkat cell RNA spiked in. The subset: FACS-sorted CD8+CD4-CCR7+CD45RA+ naive T cells.

CDR3 sequence (DNA): TGTGCCAGCAGCCCTGGGGGACAGGGATTGACTGAAGCTTTCTTT. Translated, it gives CASSPGGQGLTEAFF. The chain employs TRBV9 and TRBJ1-1; 9 nucleotides agree with TRBD1. The V and J ends lost 4 bases and 5 bases, in that order; junction bases with no gene match: 9. CDR1 and CDR2 (germline): SGDLS, YYNGEE. This CDR3 comprises 15 residues.